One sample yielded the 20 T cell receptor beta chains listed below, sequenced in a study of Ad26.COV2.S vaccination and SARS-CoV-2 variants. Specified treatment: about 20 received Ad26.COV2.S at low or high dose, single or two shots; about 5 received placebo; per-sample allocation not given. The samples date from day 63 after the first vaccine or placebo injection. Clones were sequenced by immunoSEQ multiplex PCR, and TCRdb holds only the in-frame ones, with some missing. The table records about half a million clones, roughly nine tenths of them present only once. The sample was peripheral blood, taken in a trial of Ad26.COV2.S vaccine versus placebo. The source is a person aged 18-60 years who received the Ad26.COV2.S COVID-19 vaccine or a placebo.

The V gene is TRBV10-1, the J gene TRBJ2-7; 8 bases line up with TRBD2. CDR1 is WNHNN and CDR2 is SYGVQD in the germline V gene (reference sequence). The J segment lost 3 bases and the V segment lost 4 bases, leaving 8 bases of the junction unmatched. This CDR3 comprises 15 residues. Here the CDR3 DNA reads TGCGCCAGCAGTGTTATTAGCGGGGACTTCTACGAGCAGTACTTC. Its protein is CASSVISGDFYEQYF.

The CDR3 protein is CASSYASGRAKDEQYF. In nucleotides, the CDR3 is TGTGCCAGCAGTTACGCTAGCGGGAGGGCCAAGGACGAGCAGTACTTC. J is TRBJ2-7 and V is TRBV6-2 or TRBV6-3; TRBD2 agrees at 12 bases. Germline V gene lookup returns CDR1 MNHEY and CDR2 SVGEGT. The V segment lost 2 bases and the J segment 5 bases; nucleotides outside the gene matches: 7. CDR3 length: 16 residues.

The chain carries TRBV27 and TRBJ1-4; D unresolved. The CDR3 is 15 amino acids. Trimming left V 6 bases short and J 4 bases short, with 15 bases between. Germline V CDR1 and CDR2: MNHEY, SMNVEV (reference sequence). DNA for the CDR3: TGTGCCAGCAGCCTGAAGGGCCGCGTTAATGAAAAACTGTTTTTT. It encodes CASSLKGRVNEKLFF.

CDR3 in amino acids: CASSRTGWNYGYTF. The CDR3 region has the DNA TGTGCCAGCAGCCGGACAGGGTGGAACTATGGCTACACCTTC. V usage is TRBV6-2 or TRBV6-3 and J usage is TRBJ1-2, with TRBD1 identical over 8 bases. Germline V CDR1 and CDR2: MNHEY, SVGEGT. V dropped 6 bases and J dropped 2; count of bases not matched to a gene: 5. This CDR3 has 14 residues.

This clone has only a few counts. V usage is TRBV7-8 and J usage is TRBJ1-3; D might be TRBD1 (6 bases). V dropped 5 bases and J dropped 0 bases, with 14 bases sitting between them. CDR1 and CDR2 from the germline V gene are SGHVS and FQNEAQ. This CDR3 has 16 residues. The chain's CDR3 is CASSAPGQVSGNTIYF. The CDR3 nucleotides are TGTGCCAGCAGCGCGCCGGGACAAGTCTCTGGAAACACCATATATTTT.

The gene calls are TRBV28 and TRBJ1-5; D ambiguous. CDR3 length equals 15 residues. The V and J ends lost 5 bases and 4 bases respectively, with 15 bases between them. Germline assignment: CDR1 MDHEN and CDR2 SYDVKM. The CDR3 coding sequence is TGTGCCAGCAGTGTACTTCCCGTAGGGAATCAGCCCCAGCATTTT. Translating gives CASSVLPVGNQPQHF.

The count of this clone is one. CDR3 region: CASSLGSLAGGRQYF. As DNA, the CDR3 is TGCGCCAGCAGCTTGGGATCCCTAGCGGGAGGGCGTCAGTACTTC. The V and J genes are TRBV5-1 and TRBJ2-7, with TRBD2 matching 12 bases. Unmatched junction bases numbered 8, after V lost 0 bases and J lost 10 bases. Germline CDR1 is SGHRS and CDR2 is YFSETQ. The CDR3 extends over 15 amino acids. The variable domain in full, completed from reference TRBV5-1 and TRBJ2-7, reads KAGVTQTPRYLIKTRGQQVTLSCSPISGHRSVSWYQQTPGQGLQFLFEYFSETQRNKGNFPGRFSGRQFSNSRSEMNVSTLELGDSALYLCASSLGSLAGGRQYFGPGTRLTVT.

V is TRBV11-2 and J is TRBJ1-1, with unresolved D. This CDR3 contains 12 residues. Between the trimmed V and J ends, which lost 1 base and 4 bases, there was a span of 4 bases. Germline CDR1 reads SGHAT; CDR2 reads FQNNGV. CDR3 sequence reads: CASSLGVTEAFF. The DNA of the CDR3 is TGTGCCAGCAGCTTAGGGGTCACTGAAGCTTTCTTT.

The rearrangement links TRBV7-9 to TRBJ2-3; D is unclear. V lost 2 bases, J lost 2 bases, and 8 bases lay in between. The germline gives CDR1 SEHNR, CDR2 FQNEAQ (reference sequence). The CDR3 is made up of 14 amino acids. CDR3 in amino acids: CASSLSPDTDTQYF. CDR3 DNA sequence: TGTGCCAGCAGCTTATCCCCAGACACAGATACGCAGTATTTT.

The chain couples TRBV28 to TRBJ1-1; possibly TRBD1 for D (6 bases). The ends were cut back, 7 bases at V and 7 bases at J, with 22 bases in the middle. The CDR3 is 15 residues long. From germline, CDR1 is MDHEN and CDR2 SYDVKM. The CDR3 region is CASTREARPGVEAFF. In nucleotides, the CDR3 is TGTGCCAGCACGCGTGAAGCAAGGCCAGGGGTTGAAGCTTTCTTT.

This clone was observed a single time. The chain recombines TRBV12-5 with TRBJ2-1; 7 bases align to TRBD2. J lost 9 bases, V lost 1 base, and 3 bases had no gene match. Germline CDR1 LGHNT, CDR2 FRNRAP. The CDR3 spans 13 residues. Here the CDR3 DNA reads TGTGCTAGTGGTTTGGACAGCGGGACTGAGCAGTTCTTC. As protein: CASGLDSGTEQFF.

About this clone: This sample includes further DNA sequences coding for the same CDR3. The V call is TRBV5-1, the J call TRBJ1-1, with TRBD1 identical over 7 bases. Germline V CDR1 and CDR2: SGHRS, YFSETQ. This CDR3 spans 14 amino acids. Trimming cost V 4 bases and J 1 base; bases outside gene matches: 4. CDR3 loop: CASSPGTANTEAFF. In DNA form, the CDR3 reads TGCGCCAGCAGCCCGGGGACAGCGAACACTGAAGCTTTCTTT.

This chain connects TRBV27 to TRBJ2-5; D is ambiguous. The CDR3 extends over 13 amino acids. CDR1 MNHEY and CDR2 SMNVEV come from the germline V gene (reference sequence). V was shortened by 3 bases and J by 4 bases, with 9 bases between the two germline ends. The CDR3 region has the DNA TGTGCCAGCAGTTTCAGTACGCTAGAGACCCAGTACTTC. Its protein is CASSFSTLETQYF.

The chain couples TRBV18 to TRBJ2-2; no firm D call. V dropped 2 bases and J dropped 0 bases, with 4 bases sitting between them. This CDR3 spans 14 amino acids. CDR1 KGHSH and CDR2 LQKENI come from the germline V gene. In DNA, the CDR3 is TGTGCCAGCTCACCAAAAGCGAACACCGGGGAGCTGTTTTTT. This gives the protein CASSPKANTGELFF.

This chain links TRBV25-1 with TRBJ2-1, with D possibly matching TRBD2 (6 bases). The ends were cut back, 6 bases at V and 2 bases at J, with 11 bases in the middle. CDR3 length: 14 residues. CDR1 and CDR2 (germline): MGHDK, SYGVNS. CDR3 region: CASSGTATYNEQFF. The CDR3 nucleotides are TGTGCCAGCAGCGGGACTGCAACCTACAATGAGCAGTTCTTC.

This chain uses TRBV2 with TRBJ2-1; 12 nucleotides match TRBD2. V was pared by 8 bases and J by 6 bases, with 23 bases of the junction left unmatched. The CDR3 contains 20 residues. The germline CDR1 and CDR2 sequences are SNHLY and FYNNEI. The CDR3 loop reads CASFGWLAGGPDHRRNEQFF. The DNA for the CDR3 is TGTGCCAGCTTTGGTTGGCTAGCGGGGGGGCCGGACCATCGGCGCAATGAGCAGTTCTTC.

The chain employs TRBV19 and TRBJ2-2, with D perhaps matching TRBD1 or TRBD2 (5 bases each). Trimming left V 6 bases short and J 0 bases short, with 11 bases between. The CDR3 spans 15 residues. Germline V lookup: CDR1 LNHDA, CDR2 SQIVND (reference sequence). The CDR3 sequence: CASRPGTANTGELFF. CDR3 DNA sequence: TGTGCCAGTAGGCCCGGGACGGCGAACACCGGGGAGCTGTTTTTT.

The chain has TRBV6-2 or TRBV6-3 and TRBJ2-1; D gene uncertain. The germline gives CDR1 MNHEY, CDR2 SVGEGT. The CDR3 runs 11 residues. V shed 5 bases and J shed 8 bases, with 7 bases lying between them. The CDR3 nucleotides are TGTGCCAGCAGTCTGAAAGATGAGCAGTTCTTC. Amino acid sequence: CASSLKDEQFF.

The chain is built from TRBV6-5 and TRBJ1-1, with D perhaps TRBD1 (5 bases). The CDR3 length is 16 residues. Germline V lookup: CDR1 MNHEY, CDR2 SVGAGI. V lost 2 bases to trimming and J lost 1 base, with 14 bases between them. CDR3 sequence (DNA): TGTGCCAGCAGTTACAGCGACAGCCCAGGGAACACTGAAGCTTTCTTT. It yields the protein CASSYSDSPGNTEAFF.

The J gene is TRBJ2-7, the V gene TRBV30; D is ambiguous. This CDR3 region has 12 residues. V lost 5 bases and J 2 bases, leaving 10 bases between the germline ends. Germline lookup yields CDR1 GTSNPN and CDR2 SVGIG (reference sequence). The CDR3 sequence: CAWPAETYEQYF. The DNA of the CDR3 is TGTGCCTGGCCGGCCGAAACCTACGAGCAGTACTTC. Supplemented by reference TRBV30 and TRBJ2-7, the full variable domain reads SQTIHQWPATLVQPVGSPLSLECTVEGTSNPNLYWYRQAAGRGLQLLFYSVGIGQISSEVPQNLSASRPQDRQFILSSKKLLLSDSGFYLCAWPAETYEQYFGPGTRLTVT.